This T cell receptor (beta chain) is from a study of shared T cell receptors in the human thymus. The V end lost 2 bases, the J end lost 4 bases, and 18 bases lay between the germline ends. The CDR3 loop spans 17 amino acids. Per the germline V gene, CDR1 is SNHLY and CDR2 is FYNNEI. The assay was immunoSEQ multiplex PCR, and TCRdb's table has in-frame clones only and misses some. The sample carries about 730,000 clones, 80% to 90% recorded once. This same sample was also part of a study on human thymus T cells. From that study: Those donating were healthy Finnish infants in corrective surgery for congenital heart defects. Corrective heart surgery yielded resections, and these provided the thymus tissue. Use of V and J genes seemed skewed within the thymic and blood repertoires. The related literature has documented a marked overlap of thymic repertoires among unrelated individuals.

The V call is TRBV2, the J call TRBJ2-1; D not certain. Material for sequencing was thymocytes. The TCR sequence derives from a girl less than two years old with a congenital heart defect. The CDR3 nucleotides read TGTGCCAGCAGTGAATCCCCGGAGAAAAAGGCTTACAATGAGCAGTTCTTC. Residues: CASSESPEKKAYNEQFF.